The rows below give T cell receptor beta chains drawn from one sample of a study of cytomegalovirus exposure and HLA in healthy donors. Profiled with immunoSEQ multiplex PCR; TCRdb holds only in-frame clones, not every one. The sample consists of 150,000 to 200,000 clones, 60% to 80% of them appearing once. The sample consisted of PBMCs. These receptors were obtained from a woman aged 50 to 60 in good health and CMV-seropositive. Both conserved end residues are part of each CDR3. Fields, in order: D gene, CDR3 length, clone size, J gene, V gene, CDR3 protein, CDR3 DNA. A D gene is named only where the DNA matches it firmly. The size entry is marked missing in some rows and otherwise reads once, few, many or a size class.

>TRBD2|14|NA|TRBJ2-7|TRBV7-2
CASRGAAGGHEQYF
TGTGCCAGCAGGGGGGCAGCGGGAGGCCACGAGCAGTACTTC
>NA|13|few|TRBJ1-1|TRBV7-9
CASSLQGSTEAFF
TGTGCCAGCAGCTTACAGGGATCCACTGAAGCTTTCTTT
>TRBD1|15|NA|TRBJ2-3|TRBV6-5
CASSYVGTGSDTQYF
TGTGCCAGCAGTTACGTCGGGACAGGGTCAGATACGCAGTATTTT
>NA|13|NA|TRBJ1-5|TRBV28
CASFDSFNQPQHF
TGTGCCAGCTTCGACAGCTTCAATCAGCCCCAGCATTTT
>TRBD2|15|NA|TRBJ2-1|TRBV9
CASSVGGTTDNEQFF
TGTGCCAGCAGCGTAGGCGGGACTACAGACAATGAGCAGTTCTTC
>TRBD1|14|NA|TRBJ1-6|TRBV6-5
CASSSRQGNSPLHF
TGTGCCAGCAGTTCTAGACAGGGAAATTCACCCCTCCACTTT
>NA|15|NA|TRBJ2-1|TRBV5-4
CASSLVAGVHNEQFF
TGTGCCAGCAGCTTGGTGGCAGGGGTTCACAATGAGCAGTTCTTC
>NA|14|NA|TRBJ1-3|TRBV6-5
CASSQLASGNTIYF
TGTGCCAGCAGTCAACTAGCCTCTGGAAACACCATATATTTT
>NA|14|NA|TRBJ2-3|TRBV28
CASSLDRDTDTQYF
TGTGCCAGCAGTTTAGACAGAGACACAGATACGCAGTATTTT
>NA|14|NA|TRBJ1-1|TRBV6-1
CASSESRSEAEAFF
TGTGCCAGCAGTGAATCTAGGTCGGAGGCTGAAGCTTTCTTT
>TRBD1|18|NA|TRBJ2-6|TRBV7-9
CASSLPGTGGSGANVLTF
TGTGCCAGCAGCTTACCCGGGACAGGGGGTTCTGGGGCCAACGTCCTGACTTTC
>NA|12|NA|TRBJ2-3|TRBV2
CASSDRADTQYF
TGTGCCAGCAGTGATCGGGCAGATACGCAGTATTTT
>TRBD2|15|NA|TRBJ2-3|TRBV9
CASSVETSGTRTQYF
TGTGCCAGCAGCGTAGAGACTAGCGGGACCCGTACGCAGTATTTT
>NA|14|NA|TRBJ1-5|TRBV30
CAWSVTGTIQPQHF
TGTGCCTGGAGTGTAACAGGGACTATTCAGCCCCAGCATTTT
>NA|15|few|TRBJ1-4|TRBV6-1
CASSLRVGTNEKLFF
TGTGCCAGCAGCCTTCGGGTTGGGACTAATGAAAAACTGTTTTTT
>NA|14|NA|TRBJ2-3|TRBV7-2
CASSLGRLPDTQYF
TGTGCCAGCAGCTTAGGGAGACTGCCGGATACGCAGTATTTT
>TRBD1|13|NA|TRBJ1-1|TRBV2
CASSLGQGAQAFF
TGTGCCAGCAGCCTAGGACAGGGGGCTCAAGCTTTCTTT
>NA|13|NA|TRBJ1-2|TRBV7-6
CASSPGQNYGYTF
TGTGCCAGCAGCCCCGGACAGAATTATGGCTACACCTTC
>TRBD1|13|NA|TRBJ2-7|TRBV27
CASSLQQGGEQYF
TGTGCCAGCAGTTTACAACAGGGGGGAGAGCAGTACTTC
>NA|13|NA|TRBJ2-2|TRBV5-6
CASSEEVTRELFF
TGTGCCAGCAGCGAGGAGGTGACCCGGGAGCTGTTTTTT
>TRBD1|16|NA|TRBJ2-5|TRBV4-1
CASSQAPGQGYETQYF
TGCGCCAGCAGCCAAGCCCCGGGACAGGGGTATGAGACCCAGTACTTC
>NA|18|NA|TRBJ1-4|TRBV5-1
CASSLALTGSLRDEKLFF
TGCGCCAGCAGCTTGGCCTTGACAGGCTCACTTCGGGATGAAAAACTGTTTTTT
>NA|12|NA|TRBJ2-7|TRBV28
CAIHRGSYEQYF
TGTGCCATCCATCGGGGGAGCTACGAGCAGTACTTC
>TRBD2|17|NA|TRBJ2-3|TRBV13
CASSPGTSGAGTDTQYF
TGTGCCAGCAGCCCAGGGACTAGCGGGGCCGGCACAGATACGCAGTATTTT
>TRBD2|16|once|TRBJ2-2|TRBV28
CASGQRGGLNTGELFF
TGTGCCAGCGGTCAGCGGGGGGGGCTCAATACCGGGGAGCTGTTTTTT
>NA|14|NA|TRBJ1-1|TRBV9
CASSVVRGNTEAFF
TGTGCCAGCAGCGTAGTCAGGGGAAACACTGAAGCTTTCTTT
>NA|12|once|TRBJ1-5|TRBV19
CASSMRNQPQHF
TGTGCCAGTAGTATGAGAAATCAGCCCCAGCATTTT
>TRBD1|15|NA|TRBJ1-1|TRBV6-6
CASSYSTGGRTEAFF
TGTGCCAGCAGTTACTCTACAGGGGGCAGAACTGAAGCTTTCTTT
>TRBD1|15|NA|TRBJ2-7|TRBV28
CASSDPDRLTYEQYF
TGTGCCAGCAGCGATCCGGACAGGCTTACCTACGAGCAGTACTTC
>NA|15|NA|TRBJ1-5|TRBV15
CATSRDLQGNQPQHF
TGTGCCACCAGCAGAGATCTACAGGGTAATCAGCCCCAGCATTTT
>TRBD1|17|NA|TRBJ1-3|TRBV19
CASNLLGTVSSGNTIYF
TGTGCCAGTAACCTCCTCGGGACAGTCTCGTCTGGAAACACCATATATTTT
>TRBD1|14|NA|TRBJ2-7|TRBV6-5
CASTPGQGSHEQYF
TGTGCCAGCACCCCAGGACAGGGCAGCCACGAGCAGTACTTC
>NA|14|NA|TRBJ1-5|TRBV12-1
CASSPEGSNQPQHF
TGTGCCAGCAGCCCGGAGGGGAGCAATCAGCCCCAGCATTTT
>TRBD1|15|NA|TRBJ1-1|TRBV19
CASTRDRARDTEAFF
TGTGCCAGTACCCGGGACAGGGCACGGGACACTGAAGCTTTCTTT
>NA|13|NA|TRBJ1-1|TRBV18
CASSPVKNTEAFF
TGTGCCAGCTCACCTGTCAAGAACACTGAAGCTTTCTTT
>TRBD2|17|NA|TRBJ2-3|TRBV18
CASSPGLAGGPGDTQYF
TGTGCCAGCTCACCGGGACTAGCGGGAGGGCCAGGAGATACGCAGTATTTT
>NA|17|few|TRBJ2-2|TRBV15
CATSSGAAGWNTGELFF
TGTGCCACCAGCAGTGGGGCTGCGGGATGGAACACCGGGGAGCTGTTTTTT
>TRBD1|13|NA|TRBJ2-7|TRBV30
CAWAKTGLGEQYF
TGTGCCTGGGCTAAGACAGGGTTAGGGGAGCAGTACTTC
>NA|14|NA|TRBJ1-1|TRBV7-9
CASSSLAGLTEAFF
TGTGCCAGCAGCTCCCTAGCGGGGCTCACTGAAGCTTTCTTT
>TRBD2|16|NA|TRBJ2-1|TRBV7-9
CASSPPGLAGIDEQFF
TGTGCCAGCAGCCCGCCGGGACTAGCGGGGATCGATGAGCAGTTCTTC
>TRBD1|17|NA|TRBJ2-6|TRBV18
CASSPGQPSSGANVLTF
TGTGCCAGCTCACCGGGACAGCCAAGCTCTGGGGCCAACGTCCTGACTTTC
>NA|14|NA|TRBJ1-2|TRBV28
CASSSTQTNYGYTF
TGTGCCAGCAGTTCCACCCAGACTAACTATGGCTACACCTTC
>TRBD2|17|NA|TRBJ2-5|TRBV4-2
CASSQAKGLAGKETQYF
TGTGCCAGCAGCCAAGCTAAGGGACTAGCGGGAAAGGAGACCCAGTACTTC
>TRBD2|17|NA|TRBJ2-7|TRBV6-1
CASSEALAGRAWYEQYF
TGTGCCAGCAGTGAAGCGCTAGCCGGGAGGGCGTGGTACGAGCAGTACTTC
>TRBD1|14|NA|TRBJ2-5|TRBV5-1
CASSVTGGEETQYF
TGCGCCAGCAGCGTGACAGGGGGGGAAGAGACCCAGTACTTC
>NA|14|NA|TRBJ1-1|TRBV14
CASSQVQGHSRAFF
TGTGCCAGCAGCCAAGTCCAGGGCCACTCCCGGGCTTTCTTT
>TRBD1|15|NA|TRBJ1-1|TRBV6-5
CASSPGQGAHLGAFF
TGTGCCAGCAGCCCCGGACAGGGGGCCCACTTGGGGGCTTTCTTT
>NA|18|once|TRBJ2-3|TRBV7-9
CASSYTYRGRENTDTQYF
TGTGCCAGCAGCTACACCTACAGAGGACGGGAAAACACAGATACGCAGTATTTT
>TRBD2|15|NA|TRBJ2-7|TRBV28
CASSLRGLAGDEQYF
TGTGCCAGCAGTTTAAGGGGACTAGCGGGAGACGAGCAGTACTTC
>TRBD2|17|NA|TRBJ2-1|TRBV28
CASSPLGGGAGNNEQFF
TGTGCCAGCAGTCCCCTGGGCGGGGGGGCCGGTAACAATGAGCAGTTCTTC
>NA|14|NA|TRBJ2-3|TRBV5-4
CASSPLPSTDTQYF
TGTGCCAGCAGTCCACTCCCTAGCACAGATACGCAGTATTTT
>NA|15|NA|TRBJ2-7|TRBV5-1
CASSQTLQGSYEQYF
TGCGCCAGCAGCCAAACCCTCCAGGGCTCCTACGAGCAGTACTTC
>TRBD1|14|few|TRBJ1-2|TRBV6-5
CASSVRDRDYGYTF
TGTGCCAGCAGTGTCCGAGACAGGGACTATGGCTACACCTTC
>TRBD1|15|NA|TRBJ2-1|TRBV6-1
CASSDRQGGYNEQFF
TGTGCCAGCAGTGACCGACAGGGGGGGTACAATGAGCAGTTCTTC
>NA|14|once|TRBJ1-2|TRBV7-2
CASSLDPRGYGYTF
TGTGCCAGCAGCTTAGACCCAAGGGGATATGGCTACACCTTC
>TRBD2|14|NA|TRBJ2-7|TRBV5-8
CASSSRAGGYEQYF
TGTGCCAGCAGCTCACGAGCGGGAGGCTACGAGCAGTACTTC
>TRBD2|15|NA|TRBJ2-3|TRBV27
CASSLAGGYTDTQYF
TGTGCCAGCAGTTTAGCGGGGGGATACACAGATACGCAGTATTTT